This T cell receptor (beta chain) was sequenced in a study of blood T cell repertoires in COVID-19. Study-level information: From the United States, Italy and Spain came samples of acute and convalescent COVID-19. Sources were T cells, B-cell-depleted T cells, or PBMCs; the material itself was cDNA or gDNA.

The study drew participants aged roughly 18 to 95 years from around 24 US areas. The data were produced by immunoSEQ multiplex PCR, yet TCRdb's version contains in-frame clones alone and is incomplete. The table lists under 300,000 clones, about 89% of them singletons. Material: PBMCs or T cells enriched from blood (not recorded which). The source of this sequence is a woman between 18 and 30 years old who had recovered from COVID-19.

CDR3 nucleotides: TGTGCCAGCAGCGGTAGCGGGGGTGAGACCCAGTACTTC. Protein: CASSGSGGETQYF. The J gene is TRBJ2-5, the V gene TRBV9; 9 nucleotides line up with TRBD2. The germline V gene encodes CDR1 SGDLS and CDR2 YYNGEE. After removal of 3 bases from V and 5 bases from J, the junction contained 2 bases not matched to a gene. This CDR3 is built from 13 residues.